Here is one TCR beta chain with its context. This sample was taken from a study of CD8 T cells in Susac syndrome. Trimming stripped 5 bases from V and 8 bases from J, with 7 bases between. CDR1 is MGHDK and CDR2 is SYGVNS in the germline V gene. This CDR3 is built from 11 residues. Sequencing of TCR beta was carried out in blood CD8+ and CD4+ T cells. RNA in amounts of about 0.5 to 1 ug was reverse transcribed with random hexamers. From the immunoSEQ multiplex PCR reads, TCRdb called clonotypes with MiXCR, one entry per CDR3 protein. This sample has approximately 210,000 distinct CDR3 sequences, with less than 95% found just once.

The sequence was obtained from a human donor with Susac syndrome. V is TRBV25-1 and J is TRBJ2-1; D call uncertain. The material sequenced was CD4+ T cells from PBMCs. The CDR3 here is CASSYMDEQFF. The CDR3 DNA is TGTGCCAGCAGTTATATGGATGAGCAGTTCTTC.